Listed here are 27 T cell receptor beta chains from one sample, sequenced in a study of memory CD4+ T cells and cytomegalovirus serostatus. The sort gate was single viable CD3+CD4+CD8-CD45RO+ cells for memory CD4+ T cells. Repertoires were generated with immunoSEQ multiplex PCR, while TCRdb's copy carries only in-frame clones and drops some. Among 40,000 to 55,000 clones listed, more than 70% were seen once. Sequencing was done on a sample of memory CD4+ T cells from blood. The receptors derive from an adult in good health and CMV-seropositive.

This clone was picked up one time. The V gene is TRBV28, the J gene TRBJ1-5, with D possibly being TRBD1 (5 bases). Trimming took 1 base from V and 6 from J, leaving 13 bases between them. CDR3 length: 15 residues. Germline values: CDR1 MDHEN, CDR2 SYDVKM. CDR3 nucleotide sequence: TGTGCCAGCAGTTTATTCGGGATGGGGGGTCAGCCCCAGCATTTT. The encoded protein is CASSLFGMGGQPQHF.

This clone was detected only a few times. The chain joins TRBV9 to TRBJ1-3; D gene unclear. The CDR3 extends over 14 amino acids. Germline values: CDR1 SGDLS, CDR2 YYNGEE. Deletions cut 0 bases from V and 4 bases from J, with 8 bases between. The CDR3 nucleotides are TGTGCCAGCAGCGTAGAACAGACGGGAAACACCATATATTTT. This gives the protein CASSVEQTGNTIYF.

Here the CDR3 reads CASSRIPYNEQFF. The CDR3 DNA sequence: TGTGCCAGCAGTCGTATCCCCTACAATGAGCAGTTCTTC. The gene calls are TRBV6-1 and TRBJ2-1, with D uncertain. From germline, CDR1 is MNHNS and CDR2 SASEGT. The V end was cut by 5 bases, the J end by 2 bases, with 7 bases between. The CDR3 has 13 amino acids.

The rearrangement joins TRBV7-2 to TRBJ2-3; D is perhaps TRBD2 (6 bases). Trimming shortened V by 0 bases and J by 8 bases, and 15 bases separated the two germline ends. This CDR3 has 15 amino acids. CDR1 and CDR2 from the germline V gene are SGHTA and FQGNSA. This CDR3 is CASSLAPGEPTTQYF. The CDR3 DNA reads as TGTGCCAGCAGCTTAGCCCCGGGGGAGCCGACTACGCAGTATTTT.

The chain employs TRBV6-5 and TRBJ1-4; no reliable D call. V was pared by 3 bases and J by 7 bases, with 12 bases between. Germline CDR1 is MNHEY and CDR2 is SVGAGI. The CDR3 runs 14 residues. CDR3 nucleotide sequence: TGTGCCAGCAGTTATGGCACACCTCGTGAAAAACTGTTTTTT. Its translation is CASSYGTPREKLFF.

CDR3 DNA: TGTGCCAGCAGTCTACTTCCGGGGGGCGCTTTATCAGATACGCAGTATTTT. Translating it yields CASSLLPGGALSDTQYF. V usage is TRBV11-2 and J usage is TRBJ2-3; tentative D call: TRBD2 (7 bases). Germline V gene lookup returns CDR1 SGHAT and CDR2 FQNNGV. CDR3 length equals 17 residues. The V gene lost 6 bases and the J gene lost 4 bases, with 23 bases spanning the gap.

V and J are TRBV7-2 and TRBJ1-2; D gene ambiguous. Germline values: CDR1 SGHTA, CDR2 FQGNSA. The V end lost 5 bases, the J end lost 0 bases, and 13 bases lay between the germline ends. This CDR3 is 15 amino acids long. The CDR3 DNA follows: TGTGCCAGCAGCGCCTCCATCGGTACTAACTATGGCTACACCTTC. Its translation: CASSASIGTNYGYTF.

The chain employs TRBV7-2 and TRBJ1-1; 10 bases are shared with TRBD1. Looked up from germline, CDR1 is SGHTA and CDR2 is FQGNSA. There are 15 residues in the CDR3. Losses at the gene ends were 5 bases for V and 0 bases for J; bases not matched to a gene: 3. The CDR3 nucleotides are TGTGCCAGCAGCCCGACAGGGGGCATGAACACTGAAGCTTTCTTT. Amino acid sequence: CASSPTGGMNTEAFF.

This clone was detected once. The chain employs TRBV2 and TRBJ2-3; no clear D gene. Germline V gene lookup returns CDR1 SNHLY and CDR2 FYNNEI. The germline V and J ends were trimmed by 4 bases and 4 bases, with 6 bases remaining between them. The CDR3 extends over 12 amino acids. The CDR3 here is CASSATSDTQYF. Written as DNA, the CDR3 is TGTGCCAGCAGTGCTACTTCAGATACGCAGTATTTT.

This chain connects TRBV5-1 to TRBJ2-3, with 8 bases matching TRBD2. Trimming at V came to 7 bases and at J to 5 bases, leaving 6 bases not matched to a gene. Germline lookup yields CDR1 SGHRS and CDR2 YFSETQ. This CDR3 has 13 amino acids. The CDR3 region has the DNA TGCGCCAGCCGGGGGGGCCCCGGAGATACGCAGTATTTT. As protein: CASRGGPGDTQYF.

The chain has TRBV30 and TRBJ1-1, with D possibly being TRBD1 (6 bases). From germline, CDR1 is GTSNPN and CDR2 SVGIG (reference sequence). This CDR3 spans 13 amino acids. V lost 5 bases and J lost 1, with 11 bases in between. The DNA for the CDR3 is TGTGCCTGGGGTAGACAGGAGAACACTGAAGCTTTCTTT. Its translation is CAWGRQENTEAFF.

The CDR3 bases are TGTGCCAGCAATCCCCTACCGGGACAGAGGTCCTACGAGCAGTACTTC. This codes for CASNPLPGQRSYEQYF. The chain joins TRBV28 to TRBJ2-7; TRBD1 aligns across 7 bases. CDR1 MDHEN and CDR2 SYDVKM come from the germline V gene. CDR3 length: 16 residues. V trimming: 7 bases; J trimming: 1 base; junction bases outside the gene matches: 13.

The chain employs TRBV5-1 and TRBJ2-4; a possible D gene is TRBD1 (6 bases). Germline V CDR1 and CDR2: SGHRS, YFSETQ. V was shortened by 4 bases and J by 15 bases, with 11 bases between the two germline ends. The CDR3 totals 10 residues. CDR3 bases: TGCGCCAGCAGCCGTGGACAGAGGTACTTC. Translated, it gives CASSRGQRYF.

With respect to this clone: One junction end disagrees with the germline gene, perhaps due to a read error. CDR3 nucleotides: TGCGCCAGCAGCCTATCGGGACAGGGGTGGGCTGAAGCTTTCTTT. This codes for CASSLSGQGWAEAFF. The chain carries TRBV7-2 and TRBJ1-1, with 10 bases fitting TRBD1. This CDR3 is built from 15 residues. From germline, CDR1 is SGHTA and CDR2 FQGNSA.

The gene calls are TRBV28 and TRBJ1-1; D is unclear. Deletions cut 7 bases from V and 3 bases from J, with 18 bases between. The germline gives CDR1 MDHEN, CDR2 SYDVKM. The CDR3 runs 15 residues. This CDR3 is CASNTPGGQDTEAFF. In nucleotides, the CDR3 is TGTGCCAGCAACACCCCGGGAGGGCAGGACACTGAAGCTTTCTTT. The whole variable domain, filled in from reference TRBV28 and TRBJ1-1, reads DVKVTQSSRYLVKRTGEKVFLECVQDMDHENMFWYRQDPGLGLRLIYFSYDVKMKEKGDIPEGYSVSREKKERFSLILESASTNQTSMYLCASNTPGGQDTEAFFGQGTRLTVV.

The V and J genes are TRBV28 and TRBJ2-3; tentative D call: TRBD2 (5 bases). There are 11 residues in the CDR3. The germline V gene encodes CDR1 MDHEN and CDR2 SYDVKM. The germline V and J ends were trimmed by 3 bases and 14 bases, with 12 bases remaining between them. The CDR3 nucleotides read TGTGCCAGCAGTTTGTTCGGACTCCCGTATTTT. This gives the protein CASSLFGLPYF.

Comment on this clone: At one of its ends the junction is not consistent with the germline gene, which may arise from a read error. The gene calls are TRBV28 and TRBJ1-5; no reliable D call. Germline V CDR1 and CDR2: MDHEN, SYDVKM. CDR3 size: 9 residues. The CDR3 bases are TGTGCCAGCAGTCAGCCCCAGCATTTT. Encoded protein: CASSQPQHF.

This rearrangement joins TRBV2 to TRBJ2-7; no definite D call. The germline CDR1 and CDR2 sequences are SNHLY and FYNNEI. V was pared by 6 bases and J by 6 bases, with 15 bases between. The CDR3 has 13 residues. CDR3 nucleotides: TGTGCCAGCAGGGAAAGACCCGAAGGCGAGCAGTACTTC. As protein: CASRERPEGEQYF.

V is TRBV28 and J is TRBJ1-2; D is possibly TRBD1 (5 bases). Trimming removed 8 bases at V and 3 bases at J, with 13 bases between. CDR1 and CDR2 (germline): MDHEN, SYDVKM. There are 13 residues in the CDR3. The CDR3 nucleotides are TGTGCCAGCGGGGGACCACCTGACTATGGCTACACCTTC. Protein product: CASGGPPDYGYTF.

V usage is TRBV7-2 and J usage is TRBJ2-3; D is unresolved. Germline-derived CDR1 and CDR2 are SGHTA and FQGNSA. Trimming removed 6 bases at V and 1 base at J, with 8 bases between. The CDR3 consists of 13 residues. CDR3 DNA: TGTGCCAGCAGGAGCCGGGGCACAGATACGCAGTATTTT. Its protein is CASRSRGTDTQYF.

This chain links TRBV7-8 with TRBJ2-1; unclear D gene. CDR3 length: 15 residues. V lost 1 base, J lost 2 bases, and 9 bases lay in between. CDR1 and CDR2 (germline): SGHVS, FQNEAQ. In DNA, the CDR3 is TGTGCCAGCAGCTTAGTTCCAGTGACCTACAATGAGCAGTTCTTC. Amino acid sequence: CASSLVPVTYNEQFF.

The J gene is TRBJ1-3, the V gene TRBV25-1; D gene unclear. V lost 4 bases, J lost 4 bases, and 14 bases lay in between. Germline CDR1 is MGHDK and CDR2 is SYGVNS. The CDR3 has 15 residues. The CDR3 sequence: CASSAAGGSGNTIYF. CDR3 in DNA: TGTGCCAGCAGTGCTGCAGGCGGGTCGGGAAACACCATATATTTT.

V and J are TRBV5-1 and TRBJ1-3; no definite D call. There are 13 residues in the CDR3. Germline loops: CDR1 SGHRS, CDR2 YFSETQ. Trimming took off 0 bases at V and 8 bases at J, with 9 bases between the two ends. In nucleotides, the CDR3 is TGCGCCAGCAGCTTGGCCGCCGGGGACACCATATATTTT. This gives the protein CASSLAAGDTIYF. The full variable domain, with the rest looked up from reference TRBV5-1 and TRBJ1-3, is KAGVTQTPRYLIKTRGQQVTLSCSPISGHRSVSWYQQTPGQGLQFLFEYFSETQRNKGNFPGRFSGRQFSNSRSEMNVSTLELGDSALYLCASSLAAGDTIYFGEGSWLTVV.

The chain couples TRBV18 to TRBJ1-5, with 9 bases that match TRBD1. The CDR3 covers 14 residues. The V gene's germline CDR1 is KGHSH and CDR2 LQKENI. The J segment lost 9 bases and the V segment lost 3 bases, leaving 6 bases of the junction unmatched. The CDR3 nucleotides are TGTGCCAGCTCACCCGGGACAGGGACCCGGCCCCAGCATTTT. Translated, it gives CASSPGTGTRPQHF. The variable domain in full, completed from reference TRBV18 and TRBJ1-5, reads NAGVMQNPRHLVRRRGQEARLRCSPMKGHSHVYWYRQLPEEGLKFMVYLQKENIIDESGMPKERFSAEFPKEGPSILRIQQVVRGDSAAYFCASSPGTGTRPQHFGDGTRLSIL.

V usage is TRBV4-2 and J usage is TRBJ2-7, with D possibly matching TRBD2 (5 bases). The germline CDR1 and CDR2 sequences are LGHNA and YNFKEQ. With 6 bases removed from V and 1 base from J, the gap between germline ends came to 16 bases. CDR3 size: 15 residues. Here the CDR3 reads CASSPNRPGSYEQYF. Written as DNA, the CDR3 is TGTGCCAGCAGTCCTAACCGTCCGGGATCCTACGAGCAGTACTTC.

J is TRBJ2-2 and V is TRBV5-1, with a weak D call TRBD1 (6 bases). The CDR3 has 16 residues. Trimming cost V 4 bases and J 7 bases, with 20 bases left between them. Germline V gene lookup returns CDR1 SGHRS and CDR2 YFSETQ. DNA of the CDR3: TGCGCCAGCAGCGAACAGGGTTTAGCGTTGGACGGGGAGCTGTTTTTT. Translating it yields CASSEQGLALDGELFF.

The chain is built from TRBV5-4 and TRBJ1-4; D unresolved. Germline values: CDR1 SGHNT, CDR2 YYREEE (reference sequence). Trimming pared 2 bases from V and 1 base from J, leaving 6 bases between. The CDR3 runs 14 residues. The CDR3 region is CASSFWQTNEKLFF. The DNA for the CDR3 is TGTGCCAGCAGCTTTTGGCAAACTAATGAAAAACTGTTTTTT.